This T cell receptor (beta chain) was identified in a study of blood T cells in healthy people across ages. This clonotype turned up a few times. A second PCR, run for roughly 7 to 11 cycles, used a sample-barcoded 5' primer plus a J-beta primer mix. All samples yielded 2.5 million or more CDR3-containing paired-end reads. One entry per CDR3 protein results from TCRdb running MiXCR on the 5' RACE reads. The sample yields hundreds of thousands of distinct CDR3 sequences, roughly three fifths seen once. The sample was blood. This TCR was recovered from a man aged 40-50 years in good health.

Here the CDR3 reads CASTPAAGTTYNEQFF. The CDR3 DNA sequence: TGTGCCAGCACCCCGGCCGCGGGTACTACCTACAATGAGCAGTTCTTC. The chain carries TRBV7-2 and TRBJ2-1; the D gene is possibly TRBD2 (5 bases). The CDR3 runs 16 residues. V was cut by 7 bases and J by 2 bases, with 18 bases left in between. In germline, CDR1 is SGHTA, CDR2 FQGNSA.